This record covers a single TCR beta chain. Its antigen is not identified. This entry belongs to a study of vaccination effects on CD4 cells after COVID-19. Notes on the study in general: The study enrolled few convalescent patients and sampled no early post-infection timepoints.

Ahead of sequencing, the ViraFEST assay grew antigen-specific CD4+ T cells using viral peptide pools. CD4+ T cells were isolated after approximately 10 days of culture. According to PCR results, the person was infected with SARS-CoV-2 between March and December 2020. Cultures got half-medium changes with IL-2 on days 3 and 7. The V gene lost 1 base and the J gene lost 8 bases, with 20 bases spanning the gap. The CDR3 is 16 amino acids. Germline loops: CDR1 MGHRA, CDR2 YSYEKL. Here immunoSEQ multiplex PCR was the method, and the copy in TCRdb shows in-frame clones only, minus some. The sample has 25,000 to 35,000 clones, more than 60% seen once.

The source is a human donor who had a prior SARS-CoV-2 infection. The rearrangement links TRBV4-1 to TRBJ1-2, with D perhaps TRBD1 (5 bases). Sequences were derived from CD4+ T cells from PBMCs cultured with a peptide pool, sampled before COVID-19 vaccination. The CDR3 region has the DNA TGCGCCAGCAGCCAAGGGGGGTCGGGGGGTGAACGCGGCTACACCTTC. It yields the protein CASSQGGSGGERGYTF.